The present TCR beta chain was sequenced within a study of shared clonotypes between healthy human individuals. Overall study context: Plates per donor: three CD4 naive, three CD4 memory, two CD8 naive, one CD8 memory.

Concerning this clone: What it binds is not known.

Study-wide results and caveats: The low donor count limited represented genetic and exposure-history diversity. Unshared clonotypes carried lower generation probabilities than those common to all four donors.

The CDR3 has 14 amino acids. The germline V and J ends were trimmed by 6 bases and 5 bases, with 13 bases remaining between them. The germline V gene has CDR1 WNHNN and CDR2 SYGVQD (reference sequence). Sequencing used immunoSEQ multiplex PCR; TCRdb keeps in-frame clones, though not all of them. The profile shows about 2.1 million clones, 93% of them singletons. Positive CCR7 selection of CD45RO-negative cells yielded the naive CD8 cells, and terminally differentiated effector memory CD45RA+ cells were excluded. Sequencing used naive CD8+ T cells from PBMCs. The receptor was derived from a man between 18 and 35 years old in good health. Some clones in this sample may be carry-over from other donors' samples. The chain uses TRBV10-1 and TRBJ2-2, with a possible D match to TRBD2 (5 bases). CDR3 residues: CASSDPGKTGELFF. Written as DNA, the CDR3 is TGCGCCAGCAGCGACCCGGGAAAAACCGGGGAGCTGTTTTTT.